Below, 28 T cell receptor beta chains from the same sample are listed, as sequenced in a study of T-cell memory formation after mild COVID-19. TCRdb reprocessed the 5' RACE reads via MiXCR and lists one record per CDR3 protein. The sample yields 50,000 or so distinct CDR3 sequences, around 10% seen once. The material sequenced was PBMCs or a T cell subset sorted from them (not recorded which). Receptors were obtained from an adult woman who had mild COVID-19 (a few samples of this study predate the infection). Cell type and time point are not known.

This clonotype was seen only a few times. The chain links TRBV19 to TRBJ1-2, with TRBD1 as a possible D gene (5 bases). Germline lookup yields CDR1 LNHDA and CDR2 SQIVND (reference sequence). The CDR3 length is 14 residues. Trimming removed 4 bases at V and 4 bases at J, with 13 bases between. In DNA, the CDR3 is TGTGCCAGTAGTAGGGCAGGGCCTAGCTATGGCTACACCTTC. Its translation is CASSRAGPSYGYTF.

Here the CDR3 reads CASTYYGKLFF. In nucleotides, the CDR3 is TGTGCCAGCACTTACTATGGAAAACTGTTTTTT. The rearrangement links TRBV12-3 or TRBV12-4 to TRBJ1-4, with D uncertain. Trimming left V 7 bases short and J 10 bases short, with 10 bases between. This CDR3 has 11 amino acids.

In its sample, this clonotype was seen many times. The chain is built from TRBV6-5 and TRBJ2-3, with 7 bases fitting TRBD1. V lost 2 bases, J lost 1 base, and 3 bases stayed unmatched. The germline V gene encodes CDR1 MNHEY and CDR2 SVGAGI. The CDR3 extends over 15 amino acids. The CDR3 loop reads CASSYGTARTDTQYF. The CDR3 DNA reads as TGTGCCAGCAGTTACGGGACAGCCCGCACAGATACGCAGTATTTT.

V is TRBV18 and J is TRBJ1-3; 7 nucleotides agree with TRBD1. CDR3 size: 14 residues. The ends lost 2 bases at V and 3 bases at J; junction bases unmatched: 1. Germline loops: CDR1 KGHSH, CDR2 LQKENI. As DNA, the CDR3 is TGTGCCAGCTCACCATGGGACAGTGGAAACACCATATATTTT. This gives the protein CASSPWDSGNTIYF.

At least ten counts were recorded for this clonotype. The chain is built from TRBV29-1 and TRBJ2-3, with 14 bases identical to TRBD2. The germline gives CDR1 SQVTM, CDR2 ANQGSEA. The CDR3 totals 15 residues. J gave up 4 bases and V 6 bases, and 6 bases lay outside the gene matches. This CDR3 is CSVPGLAGAPDTQYF. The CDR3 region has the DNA TGCAGCGTCCCGGGACTAGCGGGAGCCCCAGATACGCAGTATTTT.

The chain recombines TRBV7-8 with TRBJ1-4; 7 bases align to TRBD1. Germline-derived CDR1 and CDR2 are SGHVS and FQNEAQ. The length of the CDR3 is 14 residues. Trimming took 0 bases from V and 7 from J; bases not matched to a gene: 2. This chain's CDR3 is CASSLATGSEKLFF. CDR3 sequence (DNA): TGTGCCAGCAGCTTAGCGACAGGGAGTGAAAAACTGTTTTTT.

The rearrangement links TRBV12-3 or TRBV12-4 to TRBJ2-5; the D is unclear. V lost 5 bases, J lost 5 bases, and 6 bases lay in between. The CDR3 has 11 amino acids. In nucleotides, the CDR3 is TGTGCCAGCAGTCCTCAGGAGACCCAGTACTTC. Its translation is CASSPQETQYF.

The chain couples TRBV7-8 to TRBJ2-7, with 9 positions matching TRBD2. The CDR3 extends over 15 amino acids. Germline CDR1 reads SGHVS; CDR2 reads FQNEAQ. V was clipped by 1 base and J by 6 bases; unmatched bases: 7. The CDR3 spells CASSLVQVTSGEQYF. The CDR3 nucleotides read TGTGCCAGCAGCTTAGTTCAGGTGACTAGCGGCGAGCAGTACTTC.

The CDR3 nucleotides read TGTGCCAGCGCTCGGGGACGGCATAATTCACCCCTCCACTTT. Encoded protein: CASARGRHNSPLHF. The chain is built from TRBV6-5 and TRBJ1-6; TRBD1 is a possible D gene (5 bases). From germline, CDR1 is MNHEY and CDR2 SVGAGI. The CDR3 is 14 amino acids. Trimming took 8 bases from V and 5 from J, leaving 13 bases between them.

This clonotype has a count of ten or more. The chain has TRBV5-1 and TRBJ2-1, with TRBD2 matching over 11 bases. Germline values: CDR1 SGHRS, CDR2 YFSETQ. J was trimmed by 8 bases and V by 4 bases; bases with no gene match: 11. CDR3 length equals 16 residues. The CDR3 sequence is CASSPLTSGNLDEQFF. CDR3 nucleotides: TGCGCCAGCAGCCCTCTGACTAGCGGGAATTTGGATGAGCAGTTCTTC.

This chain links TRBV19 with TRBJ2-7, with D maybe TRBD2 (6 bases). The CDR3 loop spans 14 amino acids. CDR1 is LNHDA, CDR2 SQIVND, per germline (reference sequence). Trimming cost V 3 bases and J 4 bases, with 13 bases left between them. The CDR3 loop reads CASSIRDGGYEQYF. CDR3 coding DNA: TGTGCCAGTAGTATCCGGGACGGAGGGTACGAGCAGTACTTC. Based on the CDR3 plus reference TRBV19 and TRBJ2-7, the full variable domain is DGGITQSPKYLFRKEGQNVTLSCEQNLNHDAMYWYRQDPGQGLRLIYYSQIVNDFQKGDIAEGYSVSREKKESFPLTVTSAQKNPTAFYLCASSIRDGGYEQYFGPGTRLTVT.

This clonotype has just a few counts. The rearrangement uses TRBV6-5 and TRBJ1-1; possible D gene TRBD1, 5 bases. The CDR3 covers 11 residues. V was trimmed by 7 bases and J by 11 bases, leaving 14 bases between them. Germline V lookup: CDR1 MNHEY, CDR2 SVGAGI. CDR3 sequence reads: CASKKGSWAFF. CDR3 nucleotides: TGTGCCAGCAAAAAGGGGTCATGGGCTTTCTTT.

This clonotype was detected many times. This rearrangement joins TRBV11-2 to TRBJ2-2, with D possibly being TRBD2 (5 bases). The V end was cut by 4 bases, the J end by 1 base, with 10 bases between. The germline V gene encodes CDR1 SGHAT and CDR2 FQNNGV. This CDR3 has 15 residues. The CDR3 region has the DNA TGTGCCAGCAGCTCAGAGCGGTTGAACACCGGGGAGCTGTTTTTT. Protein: CASSSERLNTGELFF. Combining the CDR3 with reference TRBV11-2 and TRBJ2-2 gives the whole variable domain EAGVAQSPRYKIIEKRQSVAFWCNPISGHATLYWYQQILGQGPKLLIQFQNNGVVDDSQLPKDRFSAERLKGVDSTLKIQPAKLEDSAVYLCASSSERLNTGELFFGEGSRLTVL.

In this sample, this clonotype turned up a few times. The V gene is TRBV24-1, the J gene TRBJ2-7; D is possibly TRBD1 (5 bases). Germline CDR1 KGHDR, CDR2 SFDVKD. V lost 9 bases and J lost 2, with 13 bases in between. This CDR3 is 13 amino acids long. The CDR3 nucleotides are TGTGCCACCGAATCGGACACCGCCTACGAGCAGTACTTC. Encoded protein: CATESDTAYEQYF.

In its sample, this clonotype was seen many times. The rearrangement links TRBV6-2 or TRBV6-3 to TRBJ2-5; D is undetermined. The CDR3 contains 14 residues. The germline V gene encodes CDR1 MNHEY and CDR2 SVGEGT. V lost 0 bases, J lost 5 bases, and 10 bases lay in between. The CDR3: CASSYSPNGETQYF. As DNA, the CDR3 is TGTGCCAGCAGTTACTCCCCCAATGGGGAGACCCAGTACTTC.

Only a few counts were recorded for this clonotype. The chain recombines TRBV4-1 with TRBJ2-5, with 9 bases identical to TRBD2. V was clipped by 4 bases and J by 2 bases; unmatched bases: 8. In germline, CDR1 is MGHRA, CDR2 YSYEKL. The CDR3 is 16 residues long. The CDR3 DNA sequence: TGCGCCAGCAGCCGCCATAGCGGGGGAGATCAAGAGACCCAGTACTTC. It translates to CASSRHSGGDQETQYF.

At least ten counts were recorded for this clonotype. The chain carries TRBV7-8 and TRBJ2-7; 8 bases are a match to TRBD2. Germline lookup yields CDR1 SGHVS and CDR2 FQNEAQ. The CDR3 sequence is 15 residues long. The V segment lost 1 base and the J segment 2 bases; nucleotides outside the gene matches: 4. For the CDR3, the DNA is TGTGCCAGCAGCTTAGGTAGCGGGATACCCTACGAGCAGTACTTC. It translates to CASSLGSGIPYEQYF.

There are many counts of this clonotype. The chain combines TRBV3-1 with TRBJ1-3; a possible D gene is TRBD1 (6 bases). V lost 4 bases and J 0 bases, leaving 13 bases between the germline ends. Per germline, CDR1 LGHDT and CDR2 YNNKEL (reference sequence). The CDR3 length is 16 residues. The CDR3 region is CASSPTGLSSGNTIYF. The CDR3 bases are TGTGCCAGCAGCCCCACAGGGCTAAGCTCTGGAAACACCATATATTTT.

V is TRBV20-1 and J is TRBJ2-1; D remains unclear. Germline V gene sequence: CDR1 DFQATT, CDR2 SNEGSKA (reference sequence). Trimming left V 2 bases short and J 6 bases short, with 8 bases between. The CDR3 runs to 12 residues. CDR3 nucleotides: TGCAGTGCTAGATGGGGATTCAATGAGCAGTTCTTC. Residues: CSARWGFNEQFF.

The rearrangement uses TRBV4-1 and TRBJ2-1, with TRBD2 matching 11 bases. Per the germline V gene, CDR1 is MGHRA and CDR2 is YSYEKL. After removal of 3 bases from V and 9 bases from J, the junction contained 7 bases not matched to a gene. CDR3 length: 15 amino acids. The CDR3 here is CASSHFSGGAGEQFF. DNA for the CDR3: TGCGCCAGCAGCCATTTTAGCGGGGGGGCTGGTGAGCAGTTCTTC.

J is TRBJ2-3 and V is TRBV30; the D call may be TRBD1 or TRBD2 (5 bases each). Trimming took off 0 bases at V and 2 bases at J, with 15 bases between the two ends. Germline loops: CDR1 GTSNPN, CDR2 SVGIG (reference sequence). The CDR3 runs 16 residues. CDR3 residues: CAWSVEGLGPTDTQYF. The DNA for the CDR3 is TGTGCCTGGAGTGTAGAAGGGTTGGGACCCACAGATACGCAGTATTTT.

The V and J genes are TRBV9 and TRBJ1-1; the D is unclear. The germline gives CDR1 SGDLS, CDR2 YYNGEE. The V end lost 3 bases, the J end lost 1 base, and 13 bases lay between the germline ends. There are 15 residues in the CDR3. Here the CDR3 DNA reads TGTGCCAGCAGCGCCCTTCAAAGGGCGAACACTGAAGCTTTCTTT. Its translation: CASSALQRANTEAFF.

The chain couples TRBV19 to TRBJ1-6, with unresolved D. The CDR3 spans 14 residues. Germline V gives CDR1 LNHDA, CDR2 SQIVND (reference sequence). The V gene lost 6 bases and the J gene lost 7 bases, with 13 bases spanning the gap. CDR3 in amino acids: CASSHRAGNSPLHF. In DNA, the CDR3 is TGTGCCAGTAGCCACCGGGCCGGGAATTCACCCCTCCACTTT.

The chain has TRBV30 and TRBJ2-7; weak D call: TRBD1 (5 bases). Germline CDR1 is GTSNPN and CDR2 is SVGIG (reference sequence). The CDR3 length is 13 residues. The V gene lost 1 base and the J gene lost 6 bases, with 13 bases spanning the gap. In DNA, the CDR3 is TGTGCCTGGAGTGACAGGTCTCCGGGCGAGCAGTACTTC. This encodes CAWSDRSPGEQYF.

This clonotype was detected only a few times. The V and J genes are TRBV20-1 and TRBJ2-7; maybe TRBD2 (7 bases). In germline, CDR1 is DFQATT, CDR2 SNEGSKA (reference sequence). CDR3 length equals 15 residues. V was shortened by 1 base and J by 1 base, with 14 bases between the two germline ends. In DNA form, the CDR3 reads TGCAGTGCTAGAGTAACGGGGGGCTCTTCCTACGAGCAGTACTTC. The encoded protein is CSARVTGGSSYEQYF.

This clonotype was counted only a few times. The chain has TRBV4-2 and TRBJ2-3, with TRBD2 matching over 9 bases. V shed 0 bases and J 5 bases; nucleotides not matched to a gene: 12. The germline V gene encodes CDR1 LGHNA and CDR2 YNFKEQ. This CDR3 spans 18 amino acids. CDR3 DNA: TGTGCCAGCAGCCAAGATCTTGCGGGGGGGGCCCGTGAAGATACGCAGTATTTT. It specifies CASSQDLAGGAREDTQYF.

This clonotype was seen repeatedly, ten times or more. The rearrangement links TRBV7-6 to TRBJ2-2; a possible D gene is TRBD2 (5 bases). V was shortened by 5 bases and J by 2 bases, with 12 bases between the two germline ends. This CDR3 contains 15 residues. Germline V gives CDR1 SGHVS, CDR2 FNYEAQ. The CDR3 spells CASSPRTDNTGELFF. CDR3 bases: TGTGCCAGCAGCCCTCGGACTGACAACACCGGGGAGCTGTTTTTT.

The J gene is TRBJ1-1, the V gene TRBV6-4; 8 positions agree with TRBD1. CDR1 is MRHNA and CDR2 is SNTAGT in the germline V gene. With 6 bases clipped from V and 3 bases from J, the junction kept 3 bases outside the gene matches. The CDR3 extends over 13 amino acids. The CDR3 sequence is CASSADRDTEAFF. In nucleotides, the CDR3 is TGTGCCAGCAGCGCGGACAGGGACACTGAAGCTTTCTTT.